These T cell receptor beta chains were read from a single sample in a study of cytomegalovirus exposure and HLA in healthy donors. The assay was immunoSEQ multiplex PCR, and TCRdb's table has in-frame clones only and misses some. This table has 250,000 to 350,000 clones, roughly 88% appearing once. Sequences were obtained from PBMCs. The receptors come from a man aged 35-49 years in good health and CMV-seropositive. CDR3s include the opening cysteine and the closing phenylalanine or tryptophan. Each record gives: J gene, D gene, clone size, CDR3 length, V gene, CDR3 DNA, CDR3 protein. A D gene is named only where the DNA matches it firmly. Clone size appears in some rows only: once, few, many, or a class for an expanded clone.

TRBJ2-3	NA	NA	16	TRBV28	TGTGCCAGCAGTTTAGTAGTCCGGCGGGGCACAGATACGCAGTATTTT	CASSLVVRRGTDTQYF
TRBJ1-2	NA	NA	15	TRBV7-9	TGTGCCAGCAGCTTAGGAGGACTTACTAACTATGGCTACACCTTC	CASSLGGLTNYGYTF
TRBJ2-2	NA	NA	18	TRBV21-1	TGTGCCAGCAGCAAAGTTATCCCGGGACTAGCGGGCCCCGGGGAGCTGTTTTTT	CASSKVIPGLAGPGELFF
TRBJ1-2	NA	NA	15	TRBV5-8	TGTGCCAGCAGCAACCGGGACTCCCGAAGGAATGGCTACACCTTC	CASSNRDSRRNGYTF
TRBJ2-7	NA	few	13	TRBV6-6	TGTGCCAGCAGTAACAGGGAATGGAACGAGCAGTACTTC	CASSNREWNEQYF
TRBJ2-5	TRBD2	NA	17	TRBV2	TGTGCCAGCCGGCTCTTTCAGACTAGCGGGATAAGTGAGACCCAGTACTTC	CASRLFQTSGISETQYF
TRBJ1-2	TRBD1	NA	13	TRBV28	TGTGCCAGCAGTTCACAGGGGGCAAGGGGCTACACCTTC	CASSSQGARGYTF
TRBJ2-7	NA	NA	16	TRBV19	TGTGCCAGTAGTCTAGGGTTTGGAGACAGTGCCTACGAGCAGTACTTC	CASSLGFGDSAYEQYF
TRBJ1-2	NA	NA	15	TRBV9	TGTGCCAGCAGCGTCAACAGGGAGGGCTACTATGGCTACACCTTC	CASSVNREGYYGYTF
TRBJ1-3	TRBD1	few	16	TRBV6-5	TGTGCCAGCAGTTACACGGGACAGCACTCTGGAAACACCATATATTTT	CASSYTGQHSGNTIYF
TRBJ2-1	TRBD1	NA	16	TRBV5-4	TGTGCCAGCAGCCTCGGACAGGGCGGTTCCTACAATGAGCAGTTCTTC	CASSLGQGGSYNEQFF